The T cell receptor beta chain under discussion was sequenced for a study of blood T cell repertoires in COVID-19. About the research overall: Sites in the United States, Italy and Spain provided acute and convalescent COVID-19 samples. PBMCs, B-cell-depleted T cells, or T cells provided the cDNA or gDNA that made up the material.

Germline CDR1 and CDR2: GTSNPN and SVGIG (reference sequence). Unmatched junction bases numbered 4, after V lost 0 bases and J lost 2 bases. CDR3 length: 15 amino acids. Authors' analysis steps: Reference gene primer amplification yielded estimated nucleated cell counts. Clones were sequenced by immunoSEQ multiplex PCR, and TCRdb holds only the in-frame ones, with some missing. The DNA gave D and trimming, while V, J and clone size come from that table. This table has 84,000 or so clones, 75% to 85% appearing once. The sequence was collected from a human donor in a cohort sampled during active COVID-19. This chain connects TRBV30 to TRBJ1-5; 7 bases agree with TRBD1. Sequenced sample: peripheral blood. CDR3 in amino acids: CAWSVVGTGNQPQHF. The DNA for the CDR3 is TGTGCCTGGAGTGTAGTTGGGACAGGCAATCAGCCCCAGCATTTT.